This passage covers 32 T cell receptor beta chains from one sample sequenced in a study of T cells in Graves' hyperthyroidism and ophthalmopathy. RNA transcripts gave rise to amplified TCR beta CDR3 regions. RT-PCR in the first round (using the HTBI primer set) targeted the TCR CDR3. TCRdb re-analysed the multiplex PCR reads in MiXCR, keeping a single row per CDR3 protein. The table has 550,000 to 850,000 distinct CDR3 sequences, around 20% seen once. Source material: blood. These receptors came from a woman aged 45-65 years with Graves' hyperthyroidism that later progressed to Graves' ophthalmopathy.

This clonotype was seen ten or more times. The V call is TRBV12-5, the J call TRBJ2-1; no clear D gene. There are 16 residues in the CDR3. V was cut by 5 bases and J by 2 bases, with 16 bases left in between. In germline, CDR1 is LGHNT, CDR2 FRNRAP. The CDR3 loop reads CASGPEAREPYNEQFF. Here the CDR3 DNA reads TGTGCTAGTGGTCCCGAAGCGCGCGAACCCTACAATGAGCAGTTCTTC.

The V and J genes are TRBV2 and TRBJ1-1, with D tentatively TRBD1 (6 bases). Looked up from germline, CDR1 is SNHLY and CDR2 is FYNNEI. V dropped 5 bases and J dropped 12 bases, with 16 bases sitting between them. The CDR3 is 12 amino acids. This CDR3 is CASSFGQGRTFF. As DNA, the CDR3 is TGTGCCAGCAGTTTCGGCCAGGGGCGGACTTTCTTT.

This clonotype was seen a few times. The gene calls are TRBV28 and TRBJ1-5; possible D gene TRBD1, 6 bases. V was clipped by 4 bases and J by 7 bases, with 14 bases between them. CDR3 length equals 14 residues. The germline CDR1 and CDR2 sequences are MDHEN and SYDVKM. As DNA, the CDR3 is TGTGCCAGCAGTTCAGTTCGGGGGGCCCAGCCCCAGCATTTT. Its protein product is CASSSVRGAQPQHF.

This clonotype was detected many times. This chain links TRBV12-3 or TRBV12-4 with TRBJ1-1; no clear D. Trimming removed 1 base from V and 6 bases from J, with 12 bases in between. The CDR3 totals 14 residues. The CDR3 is CASSLGLGYSEAFF. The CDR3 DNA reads TGTGCCAGCAGTTTAGGCCTTGGGTACTCTGAAGCTTTCTTT.

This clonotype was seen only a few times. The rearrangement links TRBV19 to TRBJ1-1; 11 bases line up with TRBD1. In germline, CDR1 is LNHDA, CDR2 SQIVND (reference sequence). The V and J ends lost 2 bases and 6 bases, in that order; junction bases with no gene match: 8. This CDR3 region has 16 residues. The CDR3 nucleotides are TGTGCCAGTAGTATAACCGGGACAGGGGGTTTCGCTGAAGCTTTCTTT. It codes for CASSITGTGGFAEAFF.

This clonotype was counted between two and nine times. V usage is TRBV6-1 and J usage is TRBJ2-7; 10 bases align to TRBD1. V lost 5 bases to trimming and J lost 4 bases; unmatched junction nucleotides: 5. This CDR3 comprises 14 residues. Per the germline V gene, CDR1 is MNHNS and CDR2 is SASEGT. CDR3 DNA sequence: TGTGCCAGCAGTCGGGACAGGGGAGGGTACGAGCAGTACTTC. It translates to CASSRDRGGYEQYF.

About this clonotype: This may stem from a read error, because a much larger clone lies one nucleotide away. CDR3 residues: CATSASSSYGQYF. CDR3 DNA: TGTGCCACCTCGGCCAGCAGCTCCTACGGGCAGTACTTC. The chain carries TRBV27 and TRBJ2-7; D is undetermined. Germline assignment: CDR1 MNHEY and CDR2 SMNVEV (reference sequence). The CDR3 length is 13 residues.

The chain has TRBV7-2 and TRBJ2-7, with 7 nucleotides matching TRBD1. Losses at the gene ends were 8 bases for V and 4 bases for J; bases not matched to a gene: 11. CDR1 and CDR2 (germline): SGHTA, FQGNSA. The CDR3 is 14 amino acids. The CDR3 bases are TGTGCCAGCGCTTGGACAGGCTCCTTTTACGAGCAGTACTTC. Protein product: CASAWTGSFYEQYF.

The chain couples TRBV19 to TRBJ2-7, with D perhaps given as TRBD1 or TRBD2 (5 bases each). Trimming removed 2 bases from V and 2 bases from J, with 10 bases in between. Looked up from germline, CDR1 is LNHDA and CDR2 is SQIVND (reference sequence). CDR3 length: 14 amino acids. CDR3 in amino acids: CASSIRDAAYEQYF. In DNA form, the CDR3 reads TGTGCCAGTAGTATAAGGGACGCAGCCTACGAGCAGTACTTC.

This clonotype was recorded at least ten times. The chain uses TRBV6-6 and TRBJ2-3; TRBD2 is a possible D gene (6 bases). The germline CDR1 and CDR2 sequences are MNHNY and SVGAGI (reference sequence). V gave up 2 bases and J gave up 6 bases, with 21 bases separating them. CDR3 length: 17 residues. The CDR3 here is CASSYPPGLEFYDTQYF. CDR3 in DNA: TGTGCCAGCAGTTACCCACCGGGACTTGAGTTTTATGATACGCAGTATTTT.

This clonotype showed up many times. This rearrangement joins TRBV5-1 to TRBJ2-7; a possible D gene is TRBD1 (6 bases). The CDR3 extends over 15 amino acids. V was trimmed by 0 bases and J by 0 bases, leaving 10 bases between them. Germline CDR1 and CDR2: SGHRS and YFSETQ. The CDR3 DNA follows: TGCGCCAGCAGCTTGGCCGTGGACAGCTCCTACGAGCAGTACTTC. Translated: CASSLAVDSSYEQYF. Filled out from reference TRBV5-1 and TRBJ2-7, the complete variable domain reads KAGVTQTPRYLIKTRGQQVTLSCSPISGHRSVSWYQQTPGQGLQFLFEYFSETQRNKGNFPGRFSGRQFSNSRSEMNVSTLELGDSALYLCASSLAVDSSYEQYFGPGTRLTVT.

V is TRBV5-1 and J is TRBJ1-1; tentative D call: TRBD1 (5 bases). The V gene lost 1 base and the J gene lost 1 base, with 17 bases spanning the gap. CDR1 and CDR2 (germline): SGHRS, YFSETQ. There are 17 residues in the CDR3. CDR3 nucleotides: TGCGCCAGCAGCTTGACTTTTGGGGGGTTTGGGAACACTGAAGCTTTCTTT. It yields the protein CASSLTFGGFGNTEAFF.

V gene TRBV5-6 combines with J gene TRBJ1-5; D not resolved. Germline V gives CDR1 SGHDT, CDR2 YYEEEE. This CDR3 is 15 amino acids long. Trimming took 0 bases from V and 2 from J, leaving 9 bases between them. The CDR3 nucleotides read TGTGCCAGCAGCTTGGCGACGGAGGGCAATCAGCCCCAGCATTTT. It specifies CASSLATEGNQPQHF.

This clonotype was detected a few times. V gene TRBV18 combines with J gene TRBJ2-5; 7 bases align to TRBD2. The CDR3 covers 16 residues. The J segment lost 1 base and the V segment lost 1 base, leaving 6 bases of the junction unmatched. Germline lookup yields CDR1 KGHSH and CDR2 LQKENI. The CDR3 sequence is CASSPRASGIQETQYF. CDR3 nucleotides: TGTGCCAGCTCACCACGGGCTAGCGGTATCCAAGAGACCCAGTACTTC.

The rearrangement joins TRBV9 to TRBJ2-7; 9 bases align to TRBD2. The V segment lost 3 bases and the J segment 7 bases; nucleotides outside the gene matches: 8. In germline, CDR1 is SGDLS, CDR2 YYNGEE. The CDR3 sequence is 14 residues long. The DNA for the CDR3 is TGTGCCAGCAGCGGAATAGCGGGGGTAGGGGAGCAGTACTTC. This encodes CASSGIAGVGEQYF. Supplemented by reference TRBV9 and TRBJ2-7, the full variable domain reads DSGVTQTPKHLITATGQRVTLRCSPRSGDLSVYWYQQSLDQGLQFLIQYYNGEERAKGNILERFSAQQFPDLHSELNLSSLELGDSALYFCASSGIAGVGEQYFGPGTRLTVT.

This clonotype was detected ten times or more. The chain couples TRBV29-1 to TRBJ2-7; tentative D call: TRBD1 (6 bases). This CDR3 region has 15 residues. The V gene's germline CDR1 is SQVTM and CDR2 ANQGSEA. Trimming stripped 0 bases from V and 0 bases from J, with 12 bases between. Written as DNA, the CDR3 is TGCAGCGTTGAAGACAACAGGGAGAGCTCCTACGAGCAGTACTTC. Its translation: CSVEDNRESSYEQYF.

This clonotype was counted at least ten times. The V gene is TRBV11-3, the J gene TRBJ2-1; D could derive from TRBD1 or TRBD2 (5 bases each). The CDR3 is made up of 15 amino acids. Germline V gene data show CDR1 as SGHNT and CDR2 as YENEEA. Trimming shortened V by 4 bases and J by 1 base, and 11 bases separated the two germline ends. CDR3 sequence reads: CASSSRDGSYNEQFF. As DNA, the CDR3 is TGTGCCAGCAGCTCCAGGGACGGGTCCTACAATGAGCAGTTCTTC.

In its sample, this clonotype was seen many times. The CDR3 bases are TGTGCCAGCAGTAAAAACCGGGACATCGACACCGGGGAGCTGTTTTTT. It specifies CASSKNRDIDTGELFF. This chain joins TRBV2 and TRBJ2-2; a weak D match, TRBD1 (6 bases). Germline values: CDR1 SNHLY, CDR2 FYNNEI. This CDR3 region has 16 residues. Trimming cost V 5 bases and J 3 bases, with 16 bases left between them.

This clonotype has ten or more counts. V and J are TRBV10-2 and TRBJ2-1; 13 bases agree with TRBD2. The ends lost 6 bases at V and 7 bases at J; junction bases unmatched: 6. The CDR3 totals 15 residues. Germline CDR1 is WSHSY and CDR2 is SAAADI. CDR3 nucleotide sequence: TGCGCCAGCAGGCCGGGACTAGCGGGGTGGAATGAGCAGTTCTTC. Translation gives CASRPGLAGWNEQFF.

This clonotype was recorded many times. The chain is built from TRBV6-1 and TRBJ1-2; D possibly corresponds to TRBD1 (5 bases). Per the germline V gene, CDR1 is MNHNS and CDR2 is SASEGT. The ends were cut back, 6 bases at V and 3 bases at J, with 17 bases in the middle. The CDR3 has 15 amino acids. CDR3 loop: CASRAFAGGDYGYTF. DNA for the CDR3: TGTGCCAGCAGGGCCTTCGCGGGGGGGGACTATGGCTACACCTTC.

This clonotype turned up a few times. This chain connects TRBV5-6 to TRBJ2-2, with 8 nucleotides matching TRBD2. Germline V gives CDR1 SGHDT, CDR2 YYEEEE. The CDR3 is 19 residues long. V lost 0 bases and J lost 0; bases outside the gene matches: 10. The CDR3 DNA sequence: TGTGCCAGCAGCTTGGTCGCGGGGGGACCTCATACGAACACCGGGGAGCTGTTTTTT. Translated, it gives CASSLVAGGPHTNTGELFF. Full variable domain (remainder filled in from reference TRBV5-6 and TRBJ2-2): DAGVTQSPTHLIKTRGQQVTLRCSPKSGHDTVSWYQQALGQGPQFIFQYYEEEERQRGNFPDRFSGHQFPNYSSELNVNALLLGDSALYLCASSLVAGGPHTNTGELFFGEGSRLTVL.

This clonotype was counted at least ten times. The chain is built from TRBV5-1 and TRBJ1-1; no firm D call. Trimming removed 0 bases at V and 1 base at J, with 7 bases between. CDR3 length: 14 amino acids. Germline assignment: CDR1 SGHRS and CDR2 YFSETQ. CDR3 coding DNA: TGCGCCAGCAGCTTGGACACTCAGAACACTGAAGCTTTCTTT. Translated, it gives CASSLDTQNTEAFF.

DNA of the CDR3: TGCGCCAGCAGGGAGGCTCCTGGAAACACCATATATTTT. Residues: CASREAPGNTIYF. V is TRBV5-1 and J is TRBJ1-3; D gene ambiguous. In germline, CDR1 is SGHRS, CDR2 YFSETQ. V shed 5 bases and J shed 2 bases, with 8 bases lying between them. The CDR3 spans 13 residues.

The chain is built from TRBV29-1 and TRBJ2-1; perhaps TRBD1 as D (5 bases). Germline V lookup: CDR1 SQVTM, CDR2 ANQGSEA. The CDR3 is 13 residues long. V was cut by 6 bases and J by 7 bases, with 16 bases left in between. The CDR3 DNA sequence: TGCAGCGTGGATTATAGGGGCCGTAATGAGCAGTTCTTC. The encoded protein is CSVDYRGRNEQFF.

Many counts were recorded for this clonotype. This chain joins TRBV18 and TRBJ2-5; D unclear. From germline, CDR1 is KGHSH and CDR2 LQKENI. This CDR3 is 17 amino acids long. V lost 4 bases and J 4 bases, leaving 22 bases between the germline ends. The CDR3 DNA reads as TGTGCCAGCTCACTATGGGCCCAGACAAGTCTTTTAGAGACCCAGTACTTC. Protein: CASSLWAQTSLLETQYF.

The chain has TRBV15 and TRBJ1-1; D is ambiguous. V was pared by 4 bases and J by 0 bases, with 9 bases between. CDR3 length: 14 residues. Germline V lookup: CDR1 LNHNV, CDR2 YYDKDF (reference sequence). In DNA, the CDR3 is TGTGCCACCAGCACCCCGGAGGTGAACACTGAAGCTTTCTTT. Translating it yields CATSTPEVNTEAFF.

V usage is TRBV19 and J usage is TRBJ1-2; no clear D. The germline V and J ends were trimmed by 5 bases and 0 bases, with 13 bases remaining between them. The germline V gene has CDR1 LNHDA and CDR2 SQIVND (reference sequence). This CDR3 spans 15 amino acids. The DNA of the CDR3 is TGTGCCAGTAGTTCCGTGGACCGTGCTAACTATGGCTACACCTTC. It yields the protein CASSSVDRANYGYTF.

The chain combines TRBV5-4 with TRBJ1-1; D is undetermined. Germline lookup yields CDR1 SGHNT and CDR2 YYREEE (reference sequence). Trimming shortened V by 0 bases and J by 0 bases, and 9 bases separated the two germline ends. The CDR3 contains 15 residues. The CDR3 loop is CASSLVASMNTEAFF. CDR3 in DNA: TGTGCCAGCAGCTTGGTTGCGTCCATGAACACTGAAGCTTTCTTT.

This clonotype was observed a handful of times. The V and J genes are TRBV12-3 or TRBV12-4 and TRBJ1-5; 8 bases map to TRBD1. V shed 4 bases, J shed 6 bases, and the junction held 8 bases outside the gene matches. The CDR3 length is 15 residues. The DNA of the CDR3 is TGTGCCAGCAGTTCCGGACAGGGAAGTTCTCAGCCCCAGCATTTT. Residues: CASSSGQGSSQPQHF.

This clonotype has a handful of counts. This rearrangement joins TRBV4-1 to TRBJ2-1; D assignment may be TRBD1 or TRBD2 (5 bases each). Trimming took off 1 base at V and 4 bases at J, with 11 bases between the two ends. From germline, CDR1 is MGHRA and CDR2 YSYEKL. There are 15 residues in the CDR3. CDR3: CASSQGPWGYNEQFF. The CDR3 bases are TGCGCCAGCAGCCAAGGTCCGTGGGGGTACAATGAGCAGTTCTTC.

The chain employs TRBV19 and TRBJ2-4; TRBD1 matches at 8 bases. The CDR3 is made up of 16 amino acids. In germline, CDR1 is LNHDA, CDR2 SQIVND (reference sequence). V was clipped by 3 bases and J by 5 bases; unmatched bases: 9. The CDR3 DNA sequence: TGTGCCAGTAGTATCCAGCACACAGGGGGTCAAAACATTCAGTACTTC. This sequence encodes CASSIQHTGGQNIQYF.

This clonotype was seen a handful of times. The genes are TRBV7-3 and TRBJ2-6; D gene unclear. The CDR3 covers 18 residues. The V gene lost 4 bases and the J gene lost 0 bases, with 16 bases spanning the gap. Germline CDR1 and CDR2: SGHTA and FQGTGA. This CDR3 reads CASSYGRTDYSGANVLTF. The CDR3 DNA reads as TGTGCCAGCAGCTACGGCCGGACGGATTACTCTGGGGCCAACGTCCTGACTTTC.